The 5 T cell receptor beta chains presented below share a single source sample, sequenced in a study of T-cell reconstitution after alpha-beta-depleted transplantation in children. Preparation of the TCRbeta library was carried out with unique molecular identifiers. Using its own MiXCR run on the PCR reads, TCRdb lists one record per CDR3 protein. The table has almost 600,000 distinct CDR3 sequences, over 25% seen once. The input for sequencing was PBMCs, taken before TCRalphabeta/CD19-depleted stem cell transplant. These receptor sequences come from a boy under two years old with Wiskott-Aldrich syndrome, due to receive a stem cell transplant.

The CDR3 reads CASSVAGGTGELFF. Here the CDR3 DNA reads TGTGCCAGTAGTGTCGCAGGGGGCACCGGGGAGCTGTTTTTT. This sequence joins TRBV19 and TRBJ2-2; 7 nucleotides line up with TRBD1. Trimming at V came to 5 bases and at J to 4 bases, leaving 4 bases not matched to a gene. The V gene's germline CDR1 is LNHDA and CDR2 SQIVND (reference sequence). The CDR3 sequence is 14 residues long.

This clonotype has just a few counts. The rearrangement joins TRBV27 to TRBJ2-2; TRBD2 aligns across 16 bases. CDR3 length: 18 residues. Germline loops: CDR1 MNHEY, CDR2 SMNVEV (reference sequence). The V and J ends lost 6 bases and 4 bases, in that order; junction bases with no gene match: 8. The CDR3 nucleotides are TGTGCCAGCAGAGTCGGGACTAGCGGGAGGGTCGGCACCGGGGAGCTGTTTTTT. It yields the protein CASRVGTSGRVGTGELFF.

This sequence joins TRBV24-1 and TRBJ2-3; D gene unclear. With 3 bases removed from V and 0 bases from J, the gap between germline ends came to 6 bases. The germline V gene encodes CDR1 KGHDR and CDR2 SFDVKD. This CDR3 is 14 amino acids long. The CDR3 region has the DNA TGTGCCACCAGTGATGCCTCTAGCACAGATACGCAGTATTTT. Translating gives CATSDASSTDTQYF.

The chain recombines TRBV2 with TRBJ2-1; no clear D. Germline V gene data show CDR1 as SNHLY and CDR2 as FYNNEI. The CDR3 loop spans 13 amino acids. V gave up 7 bases and J gave up 0 bases, with 7 bases separating them. The CDR3 DNA sequence: TGTGCCAGCAAGGAAGACTCCTACAATGAGCAGTTCTTC. Protein: CASKEDSYNEQFF.

This clonotype was picked up a small number of times. This CDR3 reads CASGRERGGNEQFF. CDR3 nucleotide sequence: TGTGCCAGCGGACGGGAGCGGGGAGGGAATGAGCAGTTCTTC. The genes are TRBV12-3 or TRBV12-4 and TRBJ2-1; 7 nucleotides agree with TRBD2. Trimming cost V 8 bases and J 7 bases; bases outside gene matches: 11. The CDR3 has 14 residues.